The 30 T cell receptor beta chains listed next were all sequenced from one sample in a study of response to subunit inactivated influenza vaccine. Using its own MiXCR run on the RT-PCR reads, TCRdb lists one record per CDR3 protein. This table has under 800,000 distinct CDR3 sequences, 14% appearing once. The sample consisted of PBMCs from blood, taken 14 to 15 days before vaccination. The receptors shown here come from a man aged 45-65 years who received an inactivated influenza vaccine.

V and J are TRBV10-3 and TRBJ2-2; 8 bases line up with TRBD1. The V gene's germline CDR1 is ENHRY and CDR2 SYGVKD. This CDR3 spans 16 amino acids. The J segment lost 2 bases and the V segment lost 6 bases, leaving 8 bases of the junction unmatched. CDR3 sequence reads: CAIRGGTGLNTGELFF. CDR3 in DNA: TGTGCCATCAGAGGTGGGACAGGCCTTAACACCGGGGAGCTGTTTTTT.

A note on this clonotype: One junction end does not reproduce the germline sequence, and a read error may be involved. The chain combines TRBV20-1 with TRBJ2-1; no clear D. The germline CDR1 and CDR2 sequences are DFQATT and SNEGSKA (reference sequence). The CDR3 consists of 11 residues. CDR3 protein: CRVSSYSEQFF. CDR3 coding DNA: TGCAGGGTCTCCTCCTACAGTGAGCAGTTCTTC.

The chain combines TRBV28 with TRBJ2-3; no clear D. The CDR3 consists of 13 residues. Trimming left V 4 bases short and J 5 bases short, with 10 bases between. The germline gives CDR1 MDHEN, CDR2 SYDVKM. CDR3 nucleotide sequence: TGTGCCAGCAGTTCTTTTACCCGAGATACGCAGTATTTT. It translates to CASSSFTRDTQYF.

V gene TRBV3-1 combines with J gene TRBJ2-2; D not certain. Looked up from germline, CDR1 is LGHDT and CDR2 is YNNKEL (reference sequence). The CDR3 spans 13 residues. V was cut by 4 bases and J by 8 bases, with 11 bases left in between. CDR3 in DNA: TGTGCCAGCAGCCCTCCTTCCGGTGGGGAGCTGTTTTTT. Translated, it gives CASSPPSGGELFF.

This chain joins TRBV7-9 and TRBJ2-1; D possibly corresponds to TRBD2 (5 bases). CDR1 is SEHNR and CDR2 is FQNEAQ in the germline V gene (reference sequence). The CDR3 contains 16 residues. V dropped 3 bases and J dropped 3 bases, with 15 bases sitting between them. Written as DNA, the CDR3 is TGTGCCAGCAGCTTCCAAAACCCGAGCGGCTACAATGAGCAGTTCTTC. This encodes CASSFQNPSGYNEQFF.

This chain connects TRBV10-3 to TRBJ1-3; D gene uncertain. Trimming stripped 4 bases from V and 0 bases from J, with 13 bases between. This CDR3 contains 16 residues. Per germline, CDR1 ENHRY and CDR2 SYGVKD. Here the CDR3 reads CAISGRLMSSGNTIYF. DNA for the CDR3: TGTGCCATCAGTGGGCGACTGATGAGCTCTGGAAACACCATATATTTT.

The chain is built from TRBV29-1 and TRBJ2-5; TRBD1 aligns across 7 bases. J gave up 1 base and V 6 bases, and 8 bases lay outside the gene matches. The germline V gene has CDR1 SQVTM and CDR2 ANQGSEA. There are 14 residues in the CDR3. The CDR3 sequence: CSVEGQLLQETQYF. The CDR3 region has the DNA TGCAGCGTCGAGGGACAGCTCCTCCAAGAGACCCAGTACTTC.

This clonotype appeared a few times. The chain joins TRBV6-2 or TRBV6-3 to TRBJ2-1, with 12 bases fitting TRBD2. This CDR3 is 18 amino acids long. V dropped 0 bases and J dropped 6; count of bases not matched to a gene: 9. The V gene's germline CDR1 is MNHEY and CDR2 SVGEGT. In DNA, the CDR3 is TGTGCCAGCAGTTACTCGATCGGGCTAGCGGGGGGGCTCAATGAGCAGTTCTTC. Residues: CASSYSIGLAGGLNEQFF.

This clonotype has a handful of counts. The DNA for the CDR3 is TGCAGTGCCCGAGGACTAGTAGGTTGGCAGACCCAGTACTTC. Translating gives CSARGLVGWQTQYF. This chain uses TRBV20-1 with TRBJ2-5, with 7 bases identical to TRBD2. V lost 6 bases and J lost 6; bases outside the gene matches: 13. Germline V lookup: CDR1 DFQATT, CDR2 SNEGSKA (reference sequence). CDR3 size: 14 residues.

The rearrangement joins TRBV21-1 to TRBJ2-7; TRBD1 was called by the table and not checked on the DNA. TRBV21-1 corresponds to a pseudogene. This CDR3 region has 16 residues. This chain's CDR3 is CASTLEAERRGYEQYF. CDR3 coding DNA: TGTGCCAGCACCCTGGAGGCTGAACGCAGGGGGTACGAGCAGTACTTC.

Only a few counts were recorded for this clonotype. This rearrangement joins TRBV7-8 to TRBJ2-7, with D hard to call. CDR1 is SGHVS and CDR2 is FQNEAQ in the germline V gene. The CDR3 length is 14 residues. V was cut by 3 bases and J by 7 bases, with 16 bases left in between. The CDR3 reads CASSFITEVREQYF. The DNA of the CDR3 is TGTGCCAGCAGCTTCATAACAGAGGTCCGGGAGCAGTACTTC.

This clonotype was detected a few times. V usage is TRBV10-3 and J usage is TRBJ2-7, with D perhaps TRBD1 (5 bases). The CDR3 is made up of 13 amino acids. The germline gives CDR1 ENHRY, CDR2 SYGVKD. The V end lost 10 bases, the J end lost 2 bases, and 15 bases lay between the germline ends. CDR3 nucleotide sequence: TGTGCCACAAGCAGGGTGGGGACCTACGAGCAGTACTTC. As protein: CATSRVGTYEQYF.

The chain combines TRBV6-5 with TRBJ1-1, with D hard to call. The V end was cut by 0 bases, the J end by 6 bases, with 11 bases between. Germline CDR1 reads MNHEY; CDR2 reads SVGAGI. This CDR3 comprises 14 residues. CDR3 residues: CASSYSGGGAEAFF. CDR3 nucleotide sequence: TGTGCCAGCAGTTACTCCGGCGGTGGGGCTGAAGCTTTCTTT.

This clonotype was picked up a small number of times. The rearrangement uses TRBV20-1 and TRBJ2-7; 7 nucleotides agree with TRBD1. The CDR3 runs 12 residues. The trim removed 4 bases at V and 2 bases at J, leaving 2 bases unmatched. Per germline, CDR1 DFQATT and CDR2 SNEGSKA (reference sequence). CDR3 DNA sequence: TGCAGTGCTACGACAGGGACCTACGAGCAGTACTTC. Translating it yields CSATTGTYEQYF.

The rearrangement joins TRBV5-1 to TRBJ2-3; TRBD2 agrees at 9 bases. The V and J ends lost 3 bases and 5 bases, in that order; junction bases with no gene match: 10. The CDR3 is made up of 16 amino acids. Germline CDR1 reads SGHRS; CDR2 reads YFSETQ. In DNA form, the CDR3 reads TGCGCCAGCAGCTCCTCACCTAGCGGGGTGGGAGATACGCAGTATTTT. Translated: CASSSSPSGVGDTQYF.

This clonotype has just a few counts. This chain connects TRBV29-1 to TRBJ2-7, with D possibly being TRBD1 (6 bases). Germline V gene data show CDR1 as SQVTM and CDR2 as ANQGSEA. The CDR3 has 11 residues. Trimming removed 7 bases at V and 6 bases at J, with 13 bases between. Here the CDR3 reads CSAVQGPEQYF. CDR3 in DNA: TGCAGCGCCGTACAGGGCCCCGAGCAGTACTTC.

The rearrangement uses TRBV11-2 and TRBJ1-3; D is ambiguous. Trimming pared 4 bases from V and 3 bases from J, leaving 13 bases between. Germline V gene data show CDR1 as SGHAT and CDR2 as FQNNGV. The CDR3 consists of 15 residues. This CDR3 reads CASSWADSFGNTIYF. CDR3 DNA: TGTGCCAGCAGCTGGGCAGATTCCTTTGGAAACACCATATATTTT.

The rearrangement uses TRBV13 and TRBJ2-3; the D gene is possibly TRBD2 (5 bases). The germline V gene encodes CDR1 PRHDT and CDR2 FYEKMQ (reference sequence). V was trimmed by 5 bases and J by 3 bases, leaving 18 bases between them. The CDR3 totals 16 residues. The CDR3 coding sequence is TGTGCCAGCAGCCCCGCCGTCGGGCTAGCAACAGATACGCAGTATTTT. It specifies CASSPAVGLATDTQYF.

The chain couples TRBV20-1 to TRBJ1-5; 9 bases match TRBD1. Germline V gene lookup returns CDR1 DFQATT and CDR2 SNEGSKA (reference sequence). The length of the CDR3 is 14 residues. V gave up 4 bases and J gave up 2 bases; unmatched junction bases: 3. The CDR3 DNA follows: TGCAGTGCTACCACAGGGGGCCGCAATCAGCCCCAGCATTTT. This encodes CSATTGGRNQPQHF.

CDR3 region: CASSLAVFQGKGGEQYF. The CDR3 bases are TGTGCCAGCAGCTTAGCGGTGTTCCAGGGGAAAGGCGGTGAGCAGTACTTC. V gene TRBV7-4 combines with J gene TRBJ2-7; D perhaps matches TRBD1 (6 bases). The CDR3 length is 17 residues. V gave up 0 bases and J gave up 7 bases, with 22 bases separating them. The germline V gene encodes CDR1 SGHVT and CDR2 SQSDAQ.

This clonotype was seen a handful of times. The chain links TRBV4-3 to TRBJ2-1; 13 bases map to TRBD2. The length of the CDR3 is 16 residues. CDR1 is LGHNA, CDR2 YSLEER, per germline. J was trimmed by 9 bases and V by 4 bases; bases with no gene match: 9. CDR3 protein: CASSRILAGGPTEQFF. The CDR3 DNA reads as TGCGCCAGCAGCCGAATACTAGCGGGAGGGCCTACTGAGCAGTTCTTC.

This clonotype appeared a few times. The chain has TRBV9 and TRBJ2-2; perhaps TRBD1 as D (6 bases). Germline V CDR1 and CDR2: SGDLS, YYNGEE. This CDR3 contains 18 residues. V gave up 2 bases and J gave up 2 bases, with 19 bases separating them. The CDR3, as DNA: TGTGCCAGCAGCGTCGCCCTCTGGGGGCGCCAAAACACCGGGGAGCTGTTTTTT. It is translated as CASSVALWGRQNTGELFF.

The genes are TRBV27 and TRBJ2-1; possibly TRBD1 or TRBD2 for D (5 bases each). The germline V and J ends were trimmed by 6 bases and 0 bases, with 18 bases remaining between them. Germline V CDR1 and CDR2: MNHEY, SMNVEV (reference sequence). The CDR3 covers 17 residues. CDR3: CASSLSGAIRSYNEQFF. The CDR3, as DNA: TGTGCCAGCAGCTTGTCCGGGGCCATCCGCTCCTACAATGAGCAGTTCTTC.

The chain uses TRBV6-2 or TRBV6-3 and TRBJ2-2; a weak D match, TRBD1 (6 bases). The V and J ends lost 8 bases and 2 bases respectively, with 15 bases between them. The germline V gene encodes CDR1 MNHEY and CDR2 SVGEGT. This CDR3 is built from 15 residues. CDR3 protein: CASRVMTGNTGELFF. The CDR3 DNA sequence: TGTGCCAGCCGGGTGATGACAGGCAACACCGGGGAGCTGTTTTTT.

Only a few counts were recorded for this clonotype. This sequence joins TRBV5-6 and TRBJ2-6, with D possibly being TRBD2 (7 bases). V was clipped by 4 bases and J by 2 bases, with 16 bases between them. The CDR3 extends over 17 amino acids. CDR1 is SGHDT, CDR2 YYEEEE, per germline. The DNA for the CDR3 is TGTGCCAGCAGCCGGACAGCGGGGATTGCTGGGGCCAACGTCCTGACTTTC. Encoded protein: CASSRTAGIAGANVLTF.

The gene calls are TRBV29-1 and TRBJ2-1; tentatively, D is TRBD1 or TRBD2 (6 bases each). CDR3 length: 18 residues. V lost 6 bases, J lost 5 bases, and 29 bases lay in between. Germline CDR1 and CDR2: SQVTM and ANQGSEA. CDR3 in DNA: TGCAGCGTGGAGTCGGTATGGGGGGCCTCGAGGGCGGACAATGAGCAGTTCTTC. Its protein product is CSVESVWGASRADNEQFF.

CDR3 protein: CATSPTSGGSNEQFF. The CDR3 bases are TGTGCCACCAGTCCCACTAGCGGGGGGTCCAATGAGCAGTTCTTC. The V call is TRBV15, the J call TRBJ2-1; 12 nucleotides agree with TRBD2. The CDR3 is made up of 15 amino acids. V trimming: 6 bases; J trimming: 6 bases; junction bases outside the gene matches: 6. Germline V gene sequence: CDR1 LNHNV, CDR2 YYDKDF (reference sequence).

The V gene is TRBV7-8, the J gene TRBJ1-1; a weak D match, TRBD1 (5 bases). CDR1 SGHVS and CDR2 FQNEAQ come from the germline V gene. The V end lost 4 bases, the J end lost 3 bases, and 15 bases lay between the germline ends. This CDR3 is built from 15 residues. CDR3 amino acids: CASSSKVDRYTEAFF. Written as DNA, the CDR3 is TGTGCCAGCAGCTCCAAGGTCGACAGATACACTGAAGCTTTCTTT.

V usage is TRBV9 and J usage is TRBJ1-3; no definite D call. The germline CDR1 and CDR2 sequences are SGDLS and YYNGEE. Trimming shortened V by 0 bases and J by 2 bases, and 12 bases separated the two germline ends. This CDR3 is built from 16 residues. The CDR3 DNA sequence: TGTGCCAGCAGCGTAGGGTCGCACGGGACTGGAAACACCATATATTTT. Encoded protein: CASSVGSHGTGNTIYF. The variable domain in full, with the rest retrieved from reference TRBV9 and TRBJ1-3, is DSGVTQTPKHLITATGQRVTLRCSPRSGDLSVYWYQQSLDQGLQFLIQYYNGEERAKGNILERFSAQQFPDLHSELNLSSLELGDSALYFCASSVGSHGTGNTIYFGEGSWLTVV.

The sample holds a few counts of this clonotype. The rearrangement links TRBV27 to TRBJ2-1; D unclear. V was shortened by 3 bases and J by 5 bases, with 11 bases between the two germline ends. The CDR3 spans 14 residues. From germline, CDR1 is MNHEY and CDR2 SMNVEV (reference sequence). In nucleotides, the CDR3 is TGTGCCAGCAGTTTCCGCCTAGGTAACAATGAGCAGTTCTTC. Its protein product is CASSFRLGNNEQFF.